This TCR beta chain came from a study of cytomegalovirus exposure and HLA in healthy donors. This clone has just one count. Primers: 60 Vbeta forward and 13 Jbeta reverse. Some clones are missing from TCRdb's copy, which holds only in-frame ones; the method was immunoSEQ multiplex PCR. Among 90,000 to 110,000 clones listed, 81% were seen once. Deletions cut 0 bases from V and 6 bases from J, with 19 bases between. Germline V gives CDR1 LGHNA, CDR2 YNFKEQ. This CDR3 has 17 amino acids. What was sequenced was PBMCs. The gene calls are TRBV4-2 and TRBJ2-3; tentatively, D is TRBD2 (6 bases). The receptor was isolated from a woman between 25 and 40 years old in good health and CMV-seronegative. The CDR3 here is CASSQEDGTPHPDTQYF. The CDR3 DNA reads as TGTGCCAGCAGCCAAGAGGACGGGACTCCCCACCCGGATACGCAGTATTTT.